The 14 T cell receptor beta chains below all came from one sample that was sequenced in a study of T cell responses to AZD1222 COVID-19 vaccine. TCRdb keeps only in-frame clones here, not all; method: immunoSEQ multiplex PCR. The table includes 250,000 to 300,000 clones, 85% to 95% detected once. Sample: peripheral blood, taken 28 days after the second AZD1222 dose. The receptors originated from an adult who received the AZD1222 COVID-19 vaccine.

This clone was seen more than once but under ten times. CDR3 bases: TGCGCCAGCAGCCAGGACCGTACGTTGGAGCAGTACTTC. Translating gives CASSQDRTLEQYF. The chain uses TRBV4-3 and TRBJ2-7; D is unclear. Germline lookup yields CDR1 LGHNA and CDR2 YSLEER. Trimming removed 3 bases from V and 7 bases from J, with 13 bases in between. The CDR3 loop spans 13 amino acids.

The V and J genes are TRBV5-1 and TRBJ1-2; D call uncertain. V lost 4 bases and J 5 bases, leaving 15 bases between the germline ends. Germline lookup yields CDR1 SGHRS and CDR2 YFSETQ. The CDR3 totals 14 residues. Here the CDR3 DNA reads TGCGCCAGCAGCCTCGCCCGGGTGGGGTATGGCTACACCTTC. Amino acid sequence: CASSLARVGYGYTF.

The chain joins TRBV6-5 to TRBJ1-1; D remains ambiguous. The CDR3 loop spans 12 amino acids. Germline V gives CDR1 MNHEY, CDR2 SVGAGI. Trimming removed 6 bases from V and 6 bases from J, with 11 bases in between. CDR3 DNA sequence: TGTGCCAGCAGACCGGCCGGGGCTGAAGCTTTCTTT. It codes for CASRPAGAEAFF.

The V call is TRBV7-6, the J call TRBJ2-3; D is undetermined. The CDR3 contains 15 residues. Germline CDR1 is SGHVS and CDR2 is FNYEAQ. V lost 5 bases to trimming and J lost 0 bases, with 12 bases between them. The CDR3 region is CASSLTGLSTDTQYF. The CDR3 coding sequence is TGTGCCAGCAGCCTAACGGGCCTTAGCACAGATACGCAGTATTTT.

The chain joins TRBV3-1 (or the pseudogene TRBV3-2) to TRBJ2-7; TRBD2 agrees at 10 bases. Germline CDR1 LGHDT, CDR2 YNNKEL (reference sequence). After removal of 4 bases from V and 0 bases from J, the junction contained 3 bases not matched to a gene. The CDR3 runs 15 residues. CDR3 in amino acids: CASSRASGSSYEQYF. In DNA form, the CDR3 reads TGTGCCAGCAGCCGCGCTAGCGGGAGCTCCTACGAGCAGTACTTC.

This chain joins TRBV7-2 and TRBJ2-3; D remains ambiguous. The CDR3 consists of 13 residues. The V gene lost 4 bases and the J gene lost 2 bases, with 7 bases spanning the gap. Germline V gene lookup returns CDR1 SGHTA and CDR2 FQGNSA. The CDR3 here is CASSSWNTDTQYF. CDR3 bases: TGTGCCAGCAGCTCCTGGAACACAGATACGCAGTATTTT.

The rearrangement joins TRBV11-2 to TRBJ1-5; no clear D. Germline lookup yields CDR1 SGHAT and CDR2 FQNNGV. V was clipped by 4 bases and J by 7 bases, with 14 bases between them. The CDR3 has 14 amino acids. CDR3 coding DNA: TGTGCCAGCAGCTCAGGCCGGATGGGCCAGCCCCAGCATTTT. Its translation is CASSSGRMGQPQHF.

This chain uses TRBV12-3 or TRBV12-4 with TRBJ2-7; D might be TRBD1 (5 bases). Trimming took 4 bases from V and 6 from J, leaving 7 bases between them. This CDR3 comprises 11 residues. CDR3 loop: CASSWGGEQYF. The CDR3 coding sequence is TGTGCCAGCAGTTGGGGCGGCGAGCAGTACTTC.

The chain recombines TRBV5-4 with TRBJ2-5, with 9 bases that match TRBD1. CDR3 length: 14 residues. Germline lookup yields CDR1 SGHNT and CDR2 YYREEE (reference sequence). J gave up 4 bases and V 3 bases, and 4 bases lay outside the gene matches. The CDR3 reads CASSSDRGAETQYF. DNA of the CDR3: TGTGCCAGCAGCTCTGACAGGGGGGCAGAGACCCAGTACTTC.

The CDR3 is CASTLGFFTEAFF. The CDR3 region has the DNA TGTGCCAGCACCCTAGGGTTTTTCACTGAAGCTTTCTTT. The chain links TRBV7-9 to TRBJ1-1; D call uncertain. Trimming took 7 bases from V and 4 from J, leaving 13 bases between them. This CDR3 region has 13 residues. Germline assignment: CDR1 SEHNR and CDR2 FQNEAQ (reference sequence).

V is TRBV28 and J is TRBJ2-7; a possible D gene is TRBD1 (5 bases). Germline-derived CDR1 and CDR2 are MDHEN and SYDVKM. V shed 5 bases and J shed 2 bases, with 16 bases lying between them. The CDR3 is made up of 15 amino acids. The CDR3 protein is CASSPINGATYEQYF. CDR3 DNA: TGTGCCAGCAGTCCCATTAATGGGGCCACCTACGAGCAGTACTTC. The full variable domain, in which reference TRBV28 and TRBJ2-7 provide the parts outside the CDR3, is DVKVTQSSRYLVKRTGEKVFLECVQDMDHENMFWYRQDPGLGLRLIYFSYDVKMKEKGDIPEGYSVSREKKERFSLILESASTNQTSMYLCASSPINGATYEQYFGPGTRLTVT.

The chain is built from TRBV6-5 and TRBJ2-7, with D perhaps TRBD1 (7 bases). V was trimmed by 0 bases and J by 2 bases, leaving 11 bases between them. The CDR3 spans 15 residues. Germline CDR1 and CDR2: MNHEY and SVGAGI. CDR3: CASSYSTGRPYEQYF. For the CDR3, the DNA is TGTGCCAGCAGTTACTCGACAGGGAGGCCCTACGAGCAGTACTTC.

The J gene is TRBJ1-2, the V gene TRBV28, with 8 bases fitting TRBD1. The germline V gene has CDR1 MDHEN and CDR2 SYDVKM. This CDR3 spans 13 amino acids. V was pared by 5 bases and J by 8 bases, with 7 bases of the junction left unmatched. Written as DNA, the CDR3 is TGTGCCAGCAGTACACCGGGACAGGTGGGCTACACCTTC. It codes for CASSTPGQVGYTF.

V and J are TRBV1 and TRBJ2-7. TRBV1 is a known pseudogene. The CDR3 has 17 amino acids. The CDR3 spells CTSSQDEGRVSSYEQYF. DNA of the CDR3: TGCACCAGCAGCCAAGATGAAGGTAGGGTGTCCTCCTACGAGCAGTACTTC.